This TCR beta chain was identified in a study of blood T cells in healthy people across ages. Broader study findings: The study regarded diversity estimates from one million T cells as underestimates.

Researchers collected roughly 9.8 milliliters of peripheral blood from every single donor. Isolation yielded PBMCs, at least 6 million per sample, in every case. The V gene lost 6 bases and the J gene lost 3 bases, with 11 bases spanning the gap. CDR3 length: 13 residues. CDR1 and CDR2 (germline): MNHNY, SVGAGI (reference sequence). A second PCR, run for roughly 7 to 12 cycles, used a sample-barcoded 5' primer plus a J-beta primer mix. Via MiXCR, TCRdb re-called the 5' RACE reads, giving one row per CDR3 protein. The table has 600,000 to 800,000 distinct CDR3 sequences, around 20% seen once. For this clonotype: Its antigen is not identified.

Sequenced input: blood. The V gene is TRBV6-6, the J gene TRBJ2-5; D remains ambiguous. The sequence was collected from a man in his sixties or seventies in good health. CDR3 coding DNA: TGTGCCAGCAGCCACGGGCCTAAAGAGACCCAGTACTTC. Protein product: CASSHGPKETQYF.